This T cell receptor (beta chain) came from a study of T cell repertoires in cytomegalovirus infection. In the study overall: Evidence of both CMV infection and a matching HLA type came from public TCR beta signatures.

TCRdb redid the calling of the reads with MiXCR, one entry per CDR3 protein. The sample shows 150,000 to 160,000 distinct CDR3 sequences, 20% to 25% of them seen only once. Notes on this clonotype: Its specificity is not known.

The CDR3 loop spans 13 amino acids. Germline V gives CDR1 MNHEY, CDR2 SMNVEV (reference sequence). The V gene lost 1 base and the J gene lost 4 bases, with 6 bases spanning the gap. Overall study results and limits: Carriage of CMV together with the relevant HLA was identifiable through cumulative public TCR beta family frequency.

This clonotype was sampled from a human donor in good health (CMV status not recorded). Some clones in this sample may be carry-over from other donors' samples. This rearrangement joins TRBV27 to TRBJ2-3; D is perhaps TRBD1 or TRBD2 (5 bases each). Sequences were obtained from PBMCs. The CDR3 reads CASSLWDADTQYF. The DNA of the CDR3 is TGTGCCAGCAGTTTATGGGACGCAGATACGCAGTATTTT.